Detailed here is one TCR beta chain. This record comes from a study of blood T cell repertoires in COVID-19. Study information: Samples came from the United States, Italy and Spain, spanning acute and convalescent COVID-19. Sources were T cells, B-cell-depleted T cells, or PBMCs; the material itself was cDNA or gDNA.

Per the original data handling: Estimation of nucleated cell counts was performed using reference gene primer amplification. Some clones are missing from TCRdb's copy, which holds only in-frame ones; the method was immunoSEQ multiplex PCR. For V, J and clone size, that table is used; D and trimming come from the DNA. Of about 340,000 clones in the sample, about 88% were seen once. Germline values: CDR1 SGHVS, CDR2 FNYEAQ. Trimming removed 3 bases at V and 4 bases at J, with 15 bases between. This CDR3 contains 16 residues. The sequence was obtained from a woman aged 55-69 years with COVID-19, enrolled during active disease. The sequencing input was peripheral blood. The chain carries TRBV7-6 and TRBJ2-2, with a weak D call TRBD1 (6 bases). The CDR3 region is CASSFRPGVGTGELFF. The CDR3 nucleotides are TGTGCCAGCAGCTTCCGCCCAGGGGTCGGCACCGGGGAGCTGTTTTTT.